This T cell receptor (beta chain) appears in the sequencing data of a study of CD8 T cells in Susac syndrome. RNA amounts of roughly 0.5 to 1 ug underwent reverse transcription with random hexamers. An immunoSEQ multiplex PCR generated amplified TCR beta CDR3 products spanning 54 Vbeta and 13 Jbeta. MiXCR, applied by TCRdb to the immunoSEQ multiplex PCR reads, yields one record per CDR3 protein. The table has about 150,000 distinct CDR3 sequences, approximately 95% seen once. This clonotype was found once. CD8+ and CD4+ blood T cells underwent TCR beta sequencing. The multiple sclerosis controls were treatment-naive patients with relapsing-remitting disease that was stable or active. Bulk CD8+ and CD4+ cells came from magnetic negative isolation; CD8+ TEMRA by FACS. The sample taken for sequencing was CD4+ T cells from PBMCs. The receptor's source is a human donor with multiple sclerosis.

The CDR3 sequence is CASSQDWDVGGYTF. The DNA for the CDR3 is TGTGCCAGCAGCCAAGATTGGGATGTCGGAGGCTACACCTTC. The gene calls are TRBV14 and TRBJ1-2; no clear D. Germline CDR1 reads SGHDN; CDR2 reads FVKESK. The V gene lost 0 bases and the J gene lost 8 bases, with 13 bases spanning the gap. CDR3 length equals 14 residues.